This TCR beta chain was documented in a study of patients and donors after allogeneic stem cell transplantation. V lost 1 base, J lost 0 bases, and 9 bases lay in between. The CDR3 consists of 14 residues. CDR1 and CDR2 (germline): DFQATT, SNEGSKA (reference sequence). TCRdb called the RT-PCR reads again in MiXCR, with one record for every CDR3 protein. The profile shows approximately 160,000 distinct CDR3 sequences, roughly 24% of them singletons. V usage is TRBV20-1 and J usage is TRBJ1-1; D remains ambiguous. The TCR was taken from a human donor who was either an allogeneic HSCT recipient or a stem cell or donor lymphocyte infusion donor (not recorded which). It is not recorded whose cells these are; they may come from a transplant donor. The sample consisted of blood, either unsorted or a sorted T cell fraction (not recorded which). This CDR3 reads CSARVGGMNTEAFF. CDR3 nucleotide sequence: TGCAGTGCTAGAGTCGGAGGGATGAACACTGAAGCTTTCTTT.